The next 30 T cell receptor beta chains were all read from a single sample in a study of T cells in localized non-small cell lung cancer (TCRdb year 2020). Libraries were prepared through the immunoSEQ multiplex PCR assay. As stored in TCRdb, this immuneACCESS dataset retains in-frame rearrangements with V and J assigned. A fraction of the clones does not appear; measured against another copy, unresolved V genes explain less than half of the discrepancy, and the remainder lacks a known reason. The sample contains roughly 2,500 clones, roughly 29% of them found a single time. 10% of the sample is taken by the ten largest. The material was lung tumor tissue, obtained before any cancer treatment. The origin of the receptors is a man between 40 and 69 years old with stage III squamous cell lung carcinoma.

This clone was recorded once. CDR3 protein: CAWSRLAGGHGYNEQFF. The DNA for the CDR3 is TGTGCCTGGAGTCGGCTAGCGGGGGGGCATGGCTACAATGAGCAGTTCTTC. The genes are TRBV30 and TRBJ2-1, with TRBD2 matching over 12 bases. Unmatched junction bases numbered 8, after V lost 2 bases and J lost 3 bases. The germline gives CDR1 GTSNPN, CDR2 SVGIG (reference sequence). CDR3 length: 17 residues.

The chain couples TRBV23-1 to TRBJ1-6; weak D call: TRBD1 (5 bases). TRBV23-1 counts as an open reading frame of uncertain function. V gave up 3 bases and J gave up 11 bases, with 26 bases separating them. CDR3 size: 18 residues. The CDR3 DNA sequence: TGCGCCAGCAGTCAGGGCCCCGCACCGACAGATAGGGAGGCACCCCTCCACTTT. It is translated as CASSQGPAPTDREAPLHF.

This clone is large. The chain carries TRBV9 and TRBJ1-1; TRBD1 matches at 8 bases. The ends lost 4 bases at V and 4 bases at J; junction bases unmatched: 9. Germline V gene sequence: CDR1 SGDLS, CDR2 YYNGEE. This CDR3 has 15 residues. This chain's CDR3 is CASSPPTGASTEAFF. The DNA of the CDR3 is TGTGCCAGCAGCCCCCCGACAGGGGCGAGCACTGAAGCTTTCTTT.

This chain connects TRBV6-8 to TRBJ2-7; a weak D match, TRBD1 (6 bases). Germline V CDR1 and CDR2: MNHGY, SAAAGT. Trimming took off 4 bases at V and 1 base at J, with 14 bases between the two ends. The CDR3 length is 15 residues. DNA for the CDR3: TGTGCCAGCAGTTCGTACAGGGTTAAGTCCTACGAGCAGTACTTC. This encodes CASSSYRVKSYEQYF.

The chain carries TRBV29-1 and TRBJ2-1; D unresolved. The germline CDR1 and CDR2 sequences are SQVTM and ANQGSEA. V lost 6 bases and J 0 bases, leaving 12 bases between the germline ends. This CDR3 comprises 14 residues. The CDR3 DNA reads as TGCAGCGTCCCTAACACTGTCTCCTACAATGAGCAGTTCTTC. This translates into CSVPNTVSYNEQFF.

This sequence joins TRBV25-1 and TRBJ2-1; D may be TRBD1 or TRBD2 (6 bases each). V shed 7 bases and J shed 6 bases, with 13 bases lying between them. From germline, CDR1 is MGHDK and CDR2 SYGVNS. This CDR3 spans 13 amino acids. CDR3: CASKTGGSNEQFF. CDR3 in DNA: TGTGCCAGCAAGACAGGAGGGAGCAATGAGCAGTTCTTC.

The DNA of the CDR3 is TGCGCCAGCAGCTCGTCCGGGGGGCCTAAAAGTAACATTCAGTACTTC. The encoded protein is CASSSSGGPKSNIQYF. The chain is built from TRBV5-1 and TRBJ2-4; the D gene is possibly TRBD2 (7 bases). This CDR3 has 16 amino acids. The V gene lost 3 bases and the J gene lost 7 bases, with 20 bases spanning the gap. CDR1 SGHRS and CDR2 YFSETQ come from the germline V gene.

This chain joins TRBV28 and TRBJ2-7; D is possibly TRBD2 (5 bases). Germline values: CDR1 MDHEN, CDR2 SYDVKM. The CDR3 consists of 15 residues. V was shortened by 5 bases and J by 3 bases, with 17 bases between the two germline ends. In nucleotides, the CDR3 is TGTGCCAGCAGTCTACGGCTGGTGGGGAGCTACGAGCAGTACTTC. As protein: CASSLRLVGSYEQYF.

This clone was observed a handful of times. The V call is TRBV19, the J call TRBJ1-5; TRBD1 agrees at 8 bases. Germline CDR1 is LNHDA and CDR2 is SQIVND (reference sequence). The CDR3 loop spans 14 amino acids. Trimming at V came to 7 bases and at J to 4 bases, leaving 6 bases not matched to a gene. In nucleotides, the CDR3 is TGTGCCAGTACCCTGGACAGGGTGAATCAGCCCCAGCATTTT. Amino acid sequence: CASTLDRVNQPQHF.

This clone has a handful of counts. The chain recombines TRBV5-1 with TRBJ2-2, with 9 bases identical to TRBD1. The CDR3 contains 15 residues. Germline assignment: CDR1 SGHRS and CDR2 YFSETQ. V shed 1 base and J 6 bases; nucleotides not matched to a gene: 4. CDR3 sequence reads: CASSLLWTGAGELFF. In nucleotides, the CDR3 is TGCGCCAGCAGCTTGCTTTGGACAGGGGCCGGGGAGCTGTTTTTT.

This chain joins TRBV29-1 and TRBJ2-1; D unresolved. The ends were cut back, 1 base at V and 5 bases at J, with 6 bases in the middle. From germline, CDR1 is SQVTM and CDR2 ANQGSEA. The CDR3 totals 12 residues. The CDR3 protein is CSVEVSDNEQFF. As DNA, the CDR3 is TGCAGCGTTGAAGTGTCCGACAATGAGCAGTTCTTC.

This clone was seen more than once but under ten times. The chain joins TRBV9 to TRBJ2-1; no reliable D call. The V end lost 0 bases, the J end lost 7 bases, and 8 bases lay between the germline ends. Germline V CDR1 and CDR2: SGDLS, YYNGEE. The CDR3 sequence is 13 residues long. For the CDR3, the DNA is TGTGCCAGCAGCGTAGAGCTGCGTAATGAGCAGTTCTTC. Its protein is CASSVELRNEQFF.

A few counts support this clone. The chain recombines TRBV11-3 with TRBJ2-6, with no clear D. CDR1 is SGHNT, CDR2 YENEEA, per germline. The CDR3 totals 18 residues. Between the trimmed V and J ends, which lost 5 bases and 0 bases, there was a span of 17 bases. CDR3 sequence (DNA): TGTGCCAGCAGCCCCGGGCCGGCCACAAGCTCTGGGGCCAACGTCCTGACTTTC. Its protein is CASSPGPATSSGANVLTF. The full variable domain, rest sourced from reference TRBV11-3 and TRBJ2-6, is EAGVVQSPRYKIIEKKQPVAFWCNPISGHNTLYWYLQNLGQGPELLIRYENEEAVDDSQLPKDRFSAERLKGVDSTLKIQPAELGDSAVYLCASSPGPATSSGANVLTFGAGSRLTVL.

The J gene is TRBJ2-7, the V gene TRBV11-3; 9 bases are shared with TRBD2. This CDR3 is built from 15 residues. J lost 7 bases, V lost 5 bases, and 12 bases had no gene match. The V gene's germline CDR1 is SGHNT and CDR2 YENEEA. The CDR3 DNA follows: TGTGCCAGCAGCCACGACTTGGCGGGAGGGCGGGAGCAGTACTTC. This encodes CASSHDLAGGREQYF.

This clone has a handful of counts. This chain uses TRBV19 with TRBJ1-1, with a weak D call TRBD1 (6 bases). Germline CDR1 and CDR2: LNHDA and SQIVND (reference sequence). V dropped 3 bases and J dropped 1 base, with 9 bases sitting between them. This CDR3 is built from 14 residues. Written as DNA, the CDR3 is TGTGCCAGTAGTATTCGGACAGAGAACACTGAAGCTTTCTTT. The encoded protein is CASSIRTENTEAFF.

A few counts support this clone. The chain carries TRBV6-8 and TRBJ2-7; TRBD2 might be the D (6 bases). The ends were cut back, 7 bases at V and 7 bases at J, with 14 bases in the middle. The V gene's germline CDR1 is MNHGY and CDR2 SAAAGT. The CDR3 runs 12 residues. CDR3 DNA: TGTGCCAGCACGGGGGTATCCAGGGAGCAGTACTTC. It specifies CASTGVSREQYF.

CDR3 protein: CASSLTGTANYGYTF. CDR3 DNA: TGTGCCAGCAGTCTAACTGGGACCGCCAACTATGGCTACACCTTC. This rearrangement joins TRBV6-8 to TRBJ1-2; D may be TRBD1 (5 bases). The CDR3 runs 15 residues. V was cut by 5 bases and J by 2 bases, with 15 bases left in between. Per germline, CDR1 MNHGY and CDR2 SAAAGT.

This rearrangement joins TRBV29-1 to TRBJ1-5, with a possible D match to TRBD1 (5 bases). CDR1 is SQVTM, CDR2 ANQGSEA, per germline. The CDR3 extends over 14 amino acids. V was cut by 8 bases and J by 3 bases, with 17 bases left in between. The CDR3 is CSHEGTGLNQPQHF. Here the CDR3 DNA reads TGCAGCCACGAAGGGACCGGACTCAATCAGCCCCAGCATTTT.

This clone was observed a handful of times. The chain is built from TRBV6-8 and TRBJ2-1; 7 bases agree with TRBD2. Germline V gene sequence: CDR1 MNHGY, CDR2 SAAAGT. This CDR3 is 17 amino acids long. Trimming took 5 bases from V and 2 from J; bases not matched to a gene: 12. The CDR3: CASSQLLAAGPYNEQFF. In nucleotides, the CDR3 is TGTGCCAGCAGTCAACTGCTAGCGGCCGGCCCCTACAATGAGCAGTTCTTC.

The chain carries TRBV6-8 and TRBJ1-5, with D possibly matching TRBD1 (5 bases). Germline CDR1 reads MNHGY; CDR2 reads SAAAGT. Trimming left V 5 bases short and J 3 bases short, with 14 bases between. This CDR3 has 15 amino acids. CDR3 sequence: CASSVGGVANQPQHF. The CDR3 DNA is TGTGCCAGCAGTGTTGGAGGGGTGGCCAATCAGCCCCAGCATTTT.

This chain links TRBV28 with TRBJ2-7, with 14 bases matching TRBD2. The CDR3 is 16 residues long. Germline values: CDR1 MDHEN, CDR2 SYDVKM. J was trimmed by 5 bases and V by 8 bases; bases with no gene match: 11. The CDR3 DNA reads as TGTGCCAGCCGACTAGCGGGGGGGGCGTCCAGGCACGAGCAGTACTTC. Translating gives CASRLAGGASRHEQYF. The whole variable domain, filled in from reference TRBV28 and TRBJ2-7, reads DVKVTQSSRYLVKRTGEKVFLECVQDMDHENMFWYRQDPGLGLRLIYFSYDVKMKEKGDIPEGYSVSREKKERFSLILESASTNQTSMYLCASRLAGGASRHEQYFGPGTRLTVT.

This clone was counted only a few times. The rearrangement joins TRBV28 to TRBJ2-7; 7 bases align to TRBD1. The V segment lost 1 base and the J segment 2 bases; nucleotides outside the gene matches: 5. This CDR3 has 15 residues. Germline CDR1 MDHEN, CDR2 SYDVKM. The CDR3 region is CASSLYNRGPYEQYF. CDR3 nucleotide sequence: TGTGCCAGCAGTTTATATAATAGGGGGCCCTACGAGCAGTACTTC.

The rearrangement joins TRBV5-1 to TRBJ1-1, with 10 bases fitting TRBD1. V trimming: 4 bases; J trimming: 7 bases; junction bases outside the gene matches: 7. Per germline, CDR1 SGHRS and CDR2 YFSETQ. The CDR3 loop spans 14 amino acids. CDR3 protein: CASSPQTGGSEAFF. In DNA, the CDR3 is TGCGCCAGCAGCCCGCAGACAGGGGGCAGTGAAGCTTTCTTT.

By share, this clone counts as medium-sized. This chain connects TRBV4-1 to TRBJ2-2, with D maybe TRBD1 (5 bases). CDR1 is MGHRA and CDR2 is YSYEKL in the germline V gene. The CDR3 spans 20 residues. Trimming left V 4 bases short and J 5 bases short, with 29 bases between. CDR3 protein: CASSLQDNRQGFHRTGELFF. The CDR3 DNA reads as TGCGCCAGCAGCCTACAGGATAACAGGCAGGGATTCCACAGGACCGGGGAGCTGTTTTTT.

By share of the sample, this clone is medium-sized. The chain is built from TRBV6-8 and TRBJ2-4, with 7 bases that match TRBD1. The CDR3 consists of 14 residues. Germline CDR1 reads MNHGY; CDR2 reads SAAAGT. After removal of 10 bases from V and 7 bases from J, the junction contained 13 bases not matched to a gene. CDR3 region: CATSLRTGGNIQYF. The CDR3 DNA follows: TGTGCCACCTCCCTTCGGACAGGTGGTAACATTCAGTACTTC.

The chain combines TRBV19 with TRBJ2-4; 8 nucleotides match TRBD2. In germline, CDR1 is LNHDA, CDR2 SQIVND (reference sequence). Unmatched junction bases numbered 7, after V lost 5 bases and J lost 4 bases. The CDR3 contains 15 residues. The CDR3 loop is CASSYRGGLKNIQYF. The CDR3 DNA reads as TGTGCCAGTAGTTATCGGGGGGGATTGAAAAACATTCAGTACTTC.

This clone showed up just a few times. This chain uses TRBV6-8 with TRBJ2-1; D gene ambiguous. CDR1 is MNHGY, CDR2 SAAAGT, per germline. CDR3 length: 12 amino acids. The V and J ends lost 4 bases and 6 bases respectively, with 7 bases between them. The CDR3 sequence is CASSFRLNEQFF. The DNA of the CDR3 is TGTGCCAGCAGTTTTCGGCTCAATGAGCAGTTCTTC.

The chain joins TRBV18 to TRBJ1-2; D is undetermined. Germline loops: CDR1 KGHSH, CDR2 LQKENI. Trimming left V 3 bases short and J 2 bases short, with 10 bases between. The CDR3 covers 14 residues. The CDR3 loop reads CASSPGPRNYGYTF. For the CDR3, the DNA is TGTGCCAGCTCACCCGGGCCCAGAAACTATGGCTACACCTTC.

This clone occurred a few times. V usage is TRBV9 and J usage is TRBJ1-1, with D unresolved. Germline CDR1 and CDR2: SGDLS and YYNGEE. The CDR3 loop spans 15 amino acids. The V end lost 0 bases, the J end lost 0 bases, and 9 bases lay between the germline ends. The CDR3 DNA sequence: TGTGCCAGCAGCGTAGGCCGGTCGATGAACACTGAAGCTTTCTTT. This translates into CASSVGRSMNTEAFF.

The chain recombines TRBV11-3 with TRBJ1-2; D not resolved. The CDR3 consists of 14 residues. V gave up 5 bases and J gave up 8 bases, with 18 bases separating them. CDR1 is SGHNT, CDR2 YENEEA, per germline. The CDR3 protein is CASSPEVPQEGYTF. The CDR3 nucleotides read TGTGCCAGCAGCCCAGAGGTCCCCCAGGAGGGCTACACCTTC.